A selection of T cell receptor beta chains follows, all from one sample in a study of patients and donors after allogeneic stem cell transplantation. Using its own MiXCR run on the RT-PCR reads, TCRdb lists one record per CDR3 protein. The data show about a million distinct CDR3 sequences, roughly 18% seen once. The specimen was blood, either unsorted or a sorted T cell fraction (not recorded which). All receptors derive from a human donor who was either an allogeneic HSCT recipient or a stem cell or donor lymphocyte infusion donor (not recorded which). It is not recorded whose cells these are; they may come from a transplant donor. CDR3s include the opening cysteine and the closing phenylalanine or tryptophan. The D gene is left open where the match is weak. Expanded clones get a size class; other rows say once, few or many, or leave the size out.

d_call j_call clone_size v_call cdr3_nt cdr3_aa
. TRBJ2-2 . TRBV6-5 TGTGCCAGCAGTTACGGTGGGGGTCACCCCCCGAACGGGGAGCTGTTTTTT CASSYGGGHPPNGELFF
TRBD2 TRBJ2-1 few TRBV14 TGTGCCAGCAGCCAAAAGGCCGGGGTAGCGGGATTCAATGAGCAGTTCTTC CASSQKAGVAGFNEQFF
. TRBJ1-1 . TRBV30 TGTGCCTGGGTCAGGGGAGAGGGCACTGAAGCTTTCTTT CAWVRGEGTEAFF
. TRBJ1-5 few TRBV25-1 TGTGCCAGCAGTCTACCCTCCGAGGGTACTGGCAATCAGCCCCAGCATTTT CASSLPSEGTGNQPQHF
TRBD1 TRBJ2-7 . TRBV5-1 TGCGCCAGCAGCACGGACAGGCCCTCCTACGAGCAGTACTTC CASSTDRPSYEQYF
. TRBJ1-5 few TRBV12-3/TRBV12-4 TGTGCCAGCAGTTCCGCGATACAGGGAAACGCGGGCAATCAGCCCCAGCATTTT CASSSAIQGNAGNQPQHF
TRBD1 TRBJ1-1 . TRBV25-1 TGTGCCAGTACCGGGACAGGGGGCGCAGATAAGGCTTTCTTT CASTGTGGADKAFF
. TRBJ1-2 few TRBV12-3/TRBV12-4 TGTGCCAGCAGTCTCAGAGAAGACAGATCTTATGGCTACACCTTC CASSLREDRSYGYTF
. TRBJ1-1 . TRBV6-1 TGTGCCAGCAGCCTCGTTGGGAGGAGGGACACTGAAGCTTTCTTT CASSLVGRRDTEAFF
. TRBJ1-2 . TRBV6-6 TGTGCCAGCAGTTACCAGACAGGTGGAGGCTACACCTTC CASSYQTGGGYTF
TRBD1 TRBJ2-5 few TRBV24-1 TGTGCCACCAGTGATCCCGGGACAGGGGGACAAGAGACCCAGTACTTC CATSDPGTGGQETQYF
. TRBJ1-1 . TRBV4-1 TGCGCCAGCAGCCGTAACAGGGAGAACACTGAAGCTTTCTTT CASSRNRENTEAFF
. TRBJ2-1 many TRBV20-1 TGCAGTGCTGAAAGGAGAAACAATGAGCAGTTCTTC CSAERRNNEQFF
. TRBJ2-1 . TRBV7-2 TGTGCCAGCAGCTTAGGTTCGGCAGGAGAAGGGTTCTTC CASSLGSAGEGFF
. TRBJ1-5 few TRBV19 TGTGCCAGTAGTATAGATCGGGTTCAGCCCCAGCATTTT CASSIDRVQPQHF
. TRBJ2-3 . TRBV5-1 TGCGCCAGTAGAATGGACTCCATGGAAACAGATACGCAGTATTTT CASRMDSMETDTQYF
TRBD1 TRBJ1-2 . TRBV4-3 TGCGCCAGCAGCCAAAACACAGGGGTGGTTGGCTACACCTTC CASSQNTGVVGYTF
TRBD2 TRBJ2-3 . TRBV12-3/TRBV12-4 TGTGCCAGCAGTTTAAGCGGGGGGGAAGTTACTACGCAGTATTTT CASSLSGGEVTTQYF
TRBD1 TRBJ1-2 few TRBV20-1 TGCAGTGCTAGGGCGCCAGGGGGTTTGAATGGCTACACCTTC CSARAPGGLNGYTF
. TRBJ2-1 . TRBV5-1 TGCGCCAGCAGCCTGGACTTCTCTCAGGGTGAGCAGTTCTTC CASSLDFSQGEQFF
TRBD2 TRBJ2-1 few TRBV20-1 TGCAGTGCTAGAGATTTAGGAGGGAGGGCCAGGGAGCAGTTCTTC CSARDLGGRAREQFF
. TRBJ2-2 . TRBV5-1 TGCGCCAGCAGCCAGCAGGGGGGGAAAACCGGGGAGCTGTTTTTT CASSQQGGKTGELFF
. TRBJ1-6 . TRBV2 TGTGCCAGCAGTGAACTGACAGCAACCAGCTCACCCCTCCACTTT CASSELTATSSPLHF
. TRBJ2-7 few TRBV20-1 TGCAGTGCTAGCCTCTCACACGAGCAGTACTTC CSASLSHEQYF
TRBD1 TRBJ1-1 few TRBV9 TGTGCCAGCAGCGTAGAGGCAGGGGGGGGTGAAGCTTTCTTT CASSVEAGGGEAFF
. TRBJ2-7 . TRBV18 TGTGCCAGCTCACCAGACAGGACATCCTACGAGCAGTACTTC CASSPDRTSYEQYF
TRBD2 TRBJ2-1 . TRBV30 TGTGCCTGGAGGGTCGGGAGGGCCATGGATGAGCAGTTCTTC CAWRVGRAMDEQFF